Listed below are T cell receptor beta chains from one sample, sequenced in a study of blood T cell repertoires in COVID-19. Using immunoSEQ multiplex PCR, the repertoire was profiled, and TCRdb retains in-frame clones only, with some absent. The sample lists roughly 150,000 clones; about 87% were seen once. Material: peripheral blood. The receptors shown here come from a human donor in a cohort sampled during active COVID-19. Both conserved end residues are trimmed from each CDR3. A D gene is named only where the DNA matches it firmly.

d_gene	j_gene	v_gene	CDR3aa
-	TRBJ1-2	TRBV24-1	ATSIGEGYGYT
TRBD1	TRBJ2-1	TRBV5-1	ANSFSGTANNEQF
-	TRBJ1-5	TRBV6-1	ASSEPQSNQPQH
-	TRBJ2-7	TRBV21-1	ASEEKNMY
TRBD1	TRBJ1-4	TRBV7-2	ASSLQGGPNEKLF
-	TRBJ1-2	TRBV5-4	ARYSVGRDYGYT
-	TRBJ1-3	TRBV2	ASSEWGPGNTIY
TRBD2	TRBJ2-5	TRBV11-2	ASSLDRRELGRETQY
TRBD1	TRBJ1-1	TRBV7-2	ASSIRGQITEAF
-	TRBJ1-4	TRBV27	ASSSRGTNGEKLF
-	TRBJ2-1	TRBV19	ASSIGGEVSDEQF
TRBD1	TRBJ2-7	TRBV18	ASSPETGKLNEQY
-	TRBJ1-2	TRBV7-9	ASSLTQLRGYT
-	TRBJ2-2	TRBV5-4	ASSPPRNTGELF
-	TRBJ1-2	TRBV12-3/TRBV12-4	ASREQGIMGYT
-	TRBJ1-3	TRBV7-2	ASSLDSDSGNTIY
TRBD2	TRBJ2-1	TRBV9	ASSVDVAGAYNEQF
TRBD1	TRBJ1-3	TRBV28	ASSSQTGRGNTIY
-	TRBJ1-2	TRBV9	ASSVAEDGYT
-	TRBJ2-2	TRBV21-1	ASSEQTSGNTGELF
-	TRBJ1-6	TRBV4-3	ASSQVFSLSSYNSPLH
TRBD1	TRBJ1-5	TRBV2	ASSRTGGQPQH
-	TRBJ2-3	TRBV29-1	SARNRGSDTQY
-	TRBJ1-2	TRBV18	ASSPGSEYGYT
TRBD1	TRBJ1-2	TRBV5-6	ASSSYRGRHYGYT
TRBD1	TRBJ1-5	TRBV7-8	ASSLADRAIGQPQH
TRBD1	TRBJ2-2	TRBV12-3/TRBV12-4	ASRRGGPGELF
TRBD1	TRBJ1-4	TRBV2	ASNEGTVNEKLF
TRBD1	TRBJ2-1	TRBV19	ASSIEGQVYNEQF
TRBD1	TRBJ1-1	TRBV19	ASFKQGDTEAF
-	TRBJ1-4	TRBV4-1	ASSQNSATNEKLF
TRBD2	TRBJ2-1	TRBV5-4	ASSLTAGDNEQF
-	TRBJ1-1	TRBV11-3	ASSSQGEAF
-	TRBJ1-1	TRBV2	ASIRTVNTEAF
-	TRBJ2-7	TRBV11-3	ASSLTDYEQY
TRBD1	TRBJ2-2	TRBV2	ASSGQGMAGELF
-	TRBJ2-6	TRBV28	ATTMSRLDSGANVLT
-	TRBJ2-1	TRBV27	ASSPPSYNEQF
-	TRBJ1-1	TRBV11-3	ASEMTTEAF
-	TRBJ2-1	TRBV7-6	ASSPNAGSYNEQF
-	TRBJ1-6	TRBV9	ASSLLPTRVNSPLH
-	TRBJ1-2	TRBV5-4	ASSLTGGADGYT
TRBD1	TRBJ1-6	TRBV30	AWSNHFGTAYNSPLH
TRBD1	TRBJ1-4	TRBV7-3	ASSLTGQGNEKLF
-	TRBJ2-3	TRBV11-3	ASSPWGGSTDTQY
-	TRBJ1-4	TRBV14	ASSRNSNEKLF